The sequence of this T cell receptor (beta chain) was determined in a study of shared clonotypes between healthy human individuals. Sequenced by immunoSEQ multiplex PCR; TCRdb stores in-frame clones only, minus some. In the table there are roughly 2.5 million clones, around nine tenths of which are singletons. Germline CDR1 and CDR2: MNHEY and SMNVEV (reference sequence). Germline trimming cut 5 bases from V and 3 bases from J; bases unmatched to any gene: 14. The CDR3 covers 17 residues. J is TRBJ2-7 and V is TRBV27; TRBD2 agrees at 9 bases. This TCR was recovered from a man younger than 30 in good health. The specimen was naive CD4+ T cells sorted from blood. This sample's subset: CD45RA+ positively selected. CDR3 sequence: CASSARGWIAGVYEQYF. The CDR3 nucleotides read TGTGCCAGCAGTGCAAGGGGTTGGATAGCGGGAGTCTACGAGCAGTACTTC.